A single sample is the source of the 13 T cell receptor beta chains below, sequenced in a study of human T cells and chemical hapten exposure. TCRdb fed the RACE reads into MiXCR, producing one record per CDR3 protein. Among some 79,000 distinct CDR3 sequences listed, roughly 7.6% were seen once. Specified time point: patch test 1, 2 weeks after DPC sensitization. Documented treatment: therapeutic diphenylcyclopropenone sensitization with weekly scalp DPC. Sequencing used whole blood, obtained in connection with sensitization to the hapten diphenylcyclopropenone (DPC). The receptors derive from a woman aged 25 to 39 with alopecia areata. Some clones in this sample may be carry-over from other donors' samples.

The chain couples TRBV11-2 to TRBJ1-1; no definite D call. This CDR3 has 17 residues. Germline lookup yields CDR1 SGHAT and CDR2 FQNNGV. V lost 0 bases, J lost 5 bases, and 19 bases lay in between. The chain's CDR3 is CASSLELVSPPNTEAFF. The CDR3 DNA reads TGTGCCAGCAGCTTAGAGTTGGTTAGCCCCCCGAATACTGAAGCTTTCTTT.

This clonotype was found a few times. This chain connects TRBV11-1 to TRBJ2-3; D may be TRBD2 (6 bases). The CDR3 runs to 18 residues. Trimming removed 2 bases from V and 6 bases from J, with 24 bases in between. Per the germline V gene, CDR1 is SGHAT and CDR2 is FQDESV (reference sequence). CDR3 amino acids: CASSLSFSIAGYLDTQYF. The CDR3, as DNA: TGTGCCAGCAGCTTATCTTTTTCGATCGCGGGGTATTTGGATACGCAGTATTTT.

CDR3 protein: CASSSLGGGMNTEAFF. The CDR3 DNA sequence: TGTGCCAGCAGTAGCTTGGGGGGGGGTATGAACACTGAAGCTTTCTTT. J is TRBJ1-1 and V is TRBV6-5, with a tentative D call TRBD1 (5 bases). The CDR3 sequence is 16 residues long. In germline, CDR1 is MNHEY, CDR2 SVGAGI. V lost 5 bases to trimming and J lost 0 bases, with 16 bases between them.

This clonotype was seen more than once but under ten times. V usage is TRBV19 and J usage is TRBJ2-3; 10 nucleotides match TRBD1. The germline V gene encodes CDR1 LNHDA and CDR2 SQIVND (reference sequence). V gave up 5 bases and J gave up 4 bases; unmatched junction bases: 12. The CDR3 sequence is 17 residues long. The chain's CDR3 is CASSPMSDRGRPDTQYF. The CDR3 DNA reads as TGTGCCAGTAGTCCCATGAGCGACAGGGGGCGACCAGATACGCAGTATTTT.

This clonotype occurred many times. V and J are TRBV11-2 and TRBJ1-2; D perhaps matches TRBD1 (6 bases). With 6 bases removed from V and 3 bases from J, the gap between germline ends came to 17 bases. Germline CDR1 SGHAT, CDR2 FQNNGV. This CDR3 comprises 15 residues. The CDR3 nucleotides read TGTGCCAGCAGTCTAGAGGCGGGGGCCTACTATGGCTACACCTTC. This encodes CASSLEAGAYYGYTF.

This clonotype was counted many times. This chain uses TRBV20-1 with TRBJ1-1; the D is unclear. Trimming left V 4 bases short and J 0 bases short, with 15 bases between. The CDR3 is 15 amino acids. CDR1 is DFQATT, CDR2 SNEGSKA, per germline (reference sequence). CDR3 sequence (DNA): TGCAGTGCTACTGACCTGTCGGCCATGAACACTGAAGCTTTCTTT. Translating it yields CSATDLSAMNTEAFF.

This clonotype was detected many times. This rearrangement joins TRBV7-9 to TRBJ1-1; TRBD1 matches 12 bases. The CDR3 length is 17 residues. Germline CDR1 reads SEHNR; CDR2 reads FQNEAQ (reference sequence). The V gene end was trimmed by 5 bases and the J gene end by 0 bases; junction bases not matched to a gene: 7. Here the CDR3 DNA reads TGTGCCAGCAGCGTTCCGGGACAGGGGGCGATGAACACTGAAGCTTTCTTT. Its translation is CASSVPGQGAMNTEAFF.

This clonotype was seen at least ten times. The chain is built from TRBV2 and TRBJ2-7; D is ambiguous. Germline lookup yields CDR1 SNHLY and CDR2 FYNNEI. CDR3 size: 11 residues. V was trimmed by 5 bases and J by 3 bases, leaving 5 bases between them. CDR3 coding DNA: TGTGCCAGCAGTTACAGCTACGAGCAGTACTTC. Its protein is CASSYSYEQYF.

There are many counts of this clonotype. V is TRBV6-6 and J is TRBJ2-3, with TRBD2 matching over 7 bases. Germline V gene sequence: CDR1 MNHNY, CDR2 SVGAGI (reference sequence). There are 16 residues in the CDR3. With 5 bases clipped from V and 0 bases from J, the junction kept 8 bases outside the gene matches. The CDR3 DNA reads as TGTGCCAGCAGTCCTATAGCGCGGGGGAGCACAGATACGCAGTATTTT. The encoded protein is CASSPIARGSTDTQYF.

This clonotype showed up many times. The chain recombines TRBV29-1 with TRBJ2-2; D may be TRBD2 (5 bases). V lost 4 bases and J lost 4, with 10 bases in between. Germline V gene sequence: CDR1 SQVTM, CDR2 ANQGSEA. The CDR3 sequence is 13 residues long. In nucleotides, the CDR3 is TGCAGCGTTGTTCGGGGTGGCACCGGGGAGCTGTTTTTT. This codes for CSVVRGGTGELFF.

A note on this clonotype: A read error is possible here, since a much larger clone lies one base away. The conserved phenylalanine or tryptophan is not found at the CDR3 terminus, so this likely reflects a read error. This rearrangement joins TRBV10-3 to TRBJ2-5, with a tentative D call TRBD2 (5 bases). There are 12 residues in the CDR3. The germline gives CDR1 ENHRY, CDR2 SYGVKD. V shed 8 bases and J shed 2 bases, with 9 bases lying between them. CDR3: CAIGGVQETQYL. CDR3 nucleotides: TGTGCCATCGGAGGCGTACAAGAGACCCAGTACCTC.

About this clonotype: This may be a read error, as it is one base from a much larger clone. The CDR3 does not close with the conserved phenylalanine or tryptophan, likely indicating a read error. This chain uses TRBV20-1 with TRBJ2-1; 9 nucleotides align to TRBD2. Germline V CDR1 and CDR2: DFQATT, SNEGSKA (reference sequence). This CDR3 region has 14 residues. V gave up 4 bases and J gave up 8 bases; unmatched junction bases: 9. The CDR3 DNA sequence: TGCAGTGCTATGCTCGGGGCGGGGGGGCATGAGCAGTTCTTA. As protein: CSAMLGAGGHEQFL.

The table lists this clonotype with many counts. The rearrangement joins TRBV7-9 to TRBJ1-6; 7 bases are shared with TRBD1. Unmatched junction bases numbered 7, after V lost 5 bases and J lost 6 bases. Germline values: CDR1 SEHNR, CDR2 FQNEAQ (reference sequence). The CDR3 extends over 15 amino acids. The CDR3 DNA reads TGTGCCAGCAGCCCTCGACAGGGTAGTAATTCACCCCTCCACTTT. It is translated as CASSPRQGSNSPLHF.